Listed below are T cell receptor beta chains from one sample, sequenced in a study of T cell changes during pregnancy in multiple sclerosis. TCRdb's copy holds only in-frame clones and misses some; the assay was immunoSEQ multiplex PCR. The table includes about 52,000 clones, roughly 92% detected once. The sequenced sample was CD4+ T cells from peripheral blood mononuclear cells, obtained in the third trimester of pregnancy. Every receptor here comes from a female donor with multiple sclerosis, enrolled in a pregnancy study. CDR3s include the opening cysteine and the closing phenylalanine or tryptophan. A D gene is named only where the DNA matches it firmly. Some rows have no size entry. The others give once, few or many, or a class for an expanded clone.

- | TRBJ1-2 | TRBD1 | TRBV6-5 | TGTGCCAGCAGTTCCGCCGGGACAGGGGGCATGGGGGCCTACACCTTC | CASSSAGTGGMGAYTF
- | TRBJ2-7 | - | TRBV2 | TGTGCCAGCAGTGAAGCCCTGGGACTTCCCTACGAGCAGTACTTC | CASSEALGLPYEQYF
- | TRBJ2-1 | TRBD1 | TRBV11-2 | TGTGCCAGCAGCCCGACAGGGGACTACAATGAGCAGTTCTTC | CASSPTGDYNEQFF
- | TRBJ1-2 | - | TRBV7-2 | TGTGCCAGCAGCATGGACAGAGTGTTCTATGGCTACACCTTC | CASSMDRVFYGYTF
- | TRBJ2-1 | - | TRBV11-2 | TGTGCCAGCAGTCGACTAGACACCTTCGATGAGCAGTTCTTC | CASSRLDTFDEQFF
- | TRBJ1-6 | - | TRBV4-2 | TGTGCCAGCAGCCAAGGCGGGAGTAATTCACCCCTCCACTTT | CASSQGGSNSPLHF
- | TRBJ2-7 | - | TRBV7-3 | TGTGCCAGCAGCCCCGGTGGCTACGAGCAGTACTTC | CASSPGGYEQYF
- | TRBJ2-5 | - | TRBV20-1 | TGCAGTGCTACCCGGGAGACCCAGTACTTC | CSATRETQYF
- | TRBJ2-7 | TRBD2 | TRBV7-2 | TGTGCCAGCAGCTTAGGTCTAGCGGGGCGACTGACGGTGGAGCAGTACTTC | CASSLGLAGRLTVEQYF
- | TRBJ1-1 | - | TRBV19 | TGTGCCAGTCTTCTCACAGGGTGGAGCACTGAAGCTTTCTTT | CASLLTGWSTEAFF
- | TRBJ2-2 | - | TRBV15 | TGTGCCACCAGCAGAGATTTGCGGACCGGGGAGCTGTTTTTT | CATSRDLRTGELFF
- | TRBJ1-2 | TRBD1 | TRBV7-2 | TGTGCGAGGGGACAGGGGGGGTATGGCTACACCTTC | CARGQGGYGYTF
- | TRBJ1-5 | - | TRBV19 | TGTGCCAGTAATAAATTAGATACCAATCAGCCCCAGCATTTT | CASNKLDTNQPQHF
- | TRBJ1-3 | - | TRBV6-1 | TGTGCCAGCCCCCAGGTCTCTGGAAACACCATATATTTT | CASPQVSGNTIYF
- | TRBJ1-5 | TRBD1 | TRBV12-5 | TGTGCTAGTGGTCCCCCTACAGGGGGAGGAAATCAGCCCCAGCATTTT | CASGPPTGGGNQPQHF
once | TRBJ2-1 | TRBD2 | TRBV19 | TGTGCCAGTAGTGGAAGACTAGCGGGTAAAAATGAGCAGTTCTTC | CASSGRLAGKNEQFF
- | TRBJ1-2 | - | TRBV7-3 | TGTGCCAGCAGCTTCCACAGGGATGGGGGAGGCTACACCTTC | CASSFHRDGGGYTF
- | TRBJ1-2 | - | TRBV6-5 | TGTGCCAGCATTGACGGGGAGGAAAACTATGGCTACACCTTC | CASIDGEENYGYTF
- | TRBJ1-3 | - | TRBV19 | TGTGCCAGTAGTAAGGCCGATTTGGGGCAAAACACCATATATTTT | CASSKADLGQNTIYF
once | TRBJ2-1 | TRBD2 | TRBV7-2 | TGTGCCAGCAGGGGGACTAGCGGGGGGAATGAGCAGTTCTTC | CASRGTSGGNEQFF
- | TRBJ2-5 | TRBD1 | TRBV4-1 | TGCGCCAGCAGCCAAGCGGAGACAGGGTACCAAGAGACCCAGTACTTC | CASSQAETGYQETQYF
- | TRBJ2-2 | - | TRBV9 | TGTGCCAGCAGCGTAGTACCTAATGAGGGGGTTCAGACCGGGGAGCTGTTTTTT | CASSVVPNEGVQTGELFF
- | TRBJ1-2 | - | TRBV5-3 | TGTGCCAGAAGCTTCAAGTGCCCCCGGGAGGGAACTAACTATGGCTACACCTTC | CARSFKCPREGTNYGYTF
- | TRBJ1-2 | - | TRBV5-6 | TGTGCCAGCAGCTTGGAAGGGGTTGACTATGGCTACACCTTC | CASSLEGVDYGYTF
- | TRBJ1-1 | - | TRBV29-1 | TGCAGATCAAAAGGGGACACTGAAGCTTTCTTT | CRSKGDTEAFF
- | TRBJ1-1 | - | TRBV9 | TGTGCCAGCAGCCCATCTCTGAGGGCGCGGGACACTGAAGCTTTCTTT | CASSPSLRARDTEAFF
- | TRBJ1-2 | TRBD1 | TRBV10-3 | TGTGCCATCAGTGCCCAGCCCCGACAGGGGTATGGCTACACCTTC | CAISAQPRQGYGYTF
- | TRBJ1-1 | - | TRBV10-2 | TGCGCCAGCAGTGCCGGTGATAAAGAAGCTTTCTTT | CASSAGDKEAFF
once | TRBJ1-2 | TRBD1 | TRBV4-1 | TGCGCCAGCAGCCAACCGTCGGGACAGGGGAGGGGACGGTATGGCTACACCTTC | CASSQPSGQGRGRYGYTF
- | TRBJ1-6 | - | TRBV7-2 | TGTGCCAGCAGCTTAGGGGGGACAAGGGTCTTGACACCCCTCCACTTT | CASSLGGTRVLTPLHF
- | TRBJ1-2 | - | TRBV27 | TGTGCCACCAAACACCGGACAGCCTATGGCTACACCTTC | CATKHRTAYGYTF
- | TRBJ1-4 | - | TRBV5-1 | TGCGCCAGCAGCTTGGAAGGGGGATCAACTAATGAAAAACTGTTTTTT | CASSLEGGSTNEKLFF
- | TRBJ1-4 | - | TRBV11-2 | TGTGCCAGCAGCTCACGGAGCCGTAGGGAAAAACTGTTTTTT | CASSSRSRREKLFF
- | TRBJ2-2 | - | TRBV9 | TGTGCCAGCAGCGTTGGGGGACTCAACACCGGGGAGCTGTTTTTT | CASSVGGLNTGELFF
- | TRBJ2-2 | TRBD2 | TRBV29-1 | TGCAGCGTTGCGTCTAGCGGAGGGCCCGGGGAGCTGTTTTTT | CSVASSGGPGELFF
- | TRBJ1-2 | - | TRBV18 | TGTGCCAGCTCACCTACCGGGGAAAACTATGGCTACACCTTC | CASSPTGENYGYTF
- | TRBJ1-5 | - | TRBV18 | TGTGCCAGCTCACCGGCAGGTTCCAATCAGCCCCAGCATTTT | CASSPAGSNQPQHF
- | TRBJ2-7 | - | TRBV7-8 | TGTGCCAGCAGCCCGCCCTGGACAGCGAGTACCTACGAGCAGTACTTC | CASSPPWTASTYEQYF
- | TRBJ1-3 | TRBD1 | TRBV9 | TGTGCCAGCAGCGTAGCTACGGGACAGGGCCCTGGAAACACCATATATTTT | CASSVATGQGPGNTIYF
once | TRBJ2-3 | - | TRBV7-3 | TGTGCCAGCAGCTTGCGGGGGCTTCGCACAGATACGCAGTATTTT | CASSLRGLRTDTQYF